This T cell receptor beta chain was recovered during a study of cytomegalovirus exposure and HLA in healthy donors. Study at large: From donors who were HLA-typed, an early data release held around 80 million unique TCRs.

This CDR3 is 13 amino acids long. The germline V and J ends were trimmed by 7 bases and 2 bases, with 11 bases remaining between them. Germline lookup yields CDR1 SNHLY and CDR2 FYNNEI. Both 60 Vbeta primers and 13 Jbeta primers went into the PCR. The assay was immunoSEQ multiplex PCR, and TCRdb's table has in-frame clones only and misses some. The table has about 160,000 clones, 80% to 90% seen once. Concerning this clone: What it binds is unknown.

Findings and limits, study-wide: The authors later linked a missense DCLRE1C variant to TCR beta V- and J-gene trimming.

Input material: PBMCs. V and J are TRBV2 and TRBJ2-5; a possible D gene is TRBD1 (6 bases). The receptor was isolated from a male donor in good health and CMV-seronegative. The CDR3 DNA sequence: TGTGCCAGCACCCCAGGACAGCAAGAGACCCAGTACTTC. Translation: CASTPGQQETQYF. Filled out from reference TRBV2 and TRBJ2-5, the complete variable domain reads EPEVTQTPSHQVTQMGQEVILRCVPISNHLYFYWYRQILGQKVEFLVSFYNNEISEKSEIFDDQFSVERPDGSNFTLKIRSTKLEDSAMYFCASTPGQQETQYFGPGTRLLVL.